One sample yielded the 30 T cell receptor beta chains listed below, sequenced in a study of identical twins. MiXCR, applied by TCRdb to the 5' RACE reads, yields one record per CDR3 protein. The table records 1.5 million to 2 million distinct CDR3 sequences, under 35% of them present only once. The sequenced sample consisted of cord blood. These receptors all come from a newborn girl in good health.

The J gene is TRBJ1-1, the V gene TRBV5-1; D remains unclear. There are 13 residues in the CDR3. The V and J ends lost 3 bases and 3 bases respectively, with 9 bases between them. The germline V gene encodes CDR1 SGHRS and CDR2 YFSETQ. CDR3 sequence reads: CASSSARYTEAFF. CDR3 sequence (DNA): TGCGCCAGCAGCTCGGCCCGGTACACTGAAGCTTTCTTT.

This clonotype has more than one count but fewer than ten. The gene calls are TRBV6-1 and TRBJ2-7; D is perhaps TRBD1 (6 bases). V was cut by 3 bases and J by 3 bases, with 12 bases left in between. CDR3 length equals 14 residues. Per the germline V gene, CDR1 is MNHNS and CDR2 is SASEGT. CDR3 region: CASSEGRGGYEQYF. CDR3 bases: TGTGCCAGCAGTGAGGGCAGGGGTGGCTACGAGCAGTACTTC.

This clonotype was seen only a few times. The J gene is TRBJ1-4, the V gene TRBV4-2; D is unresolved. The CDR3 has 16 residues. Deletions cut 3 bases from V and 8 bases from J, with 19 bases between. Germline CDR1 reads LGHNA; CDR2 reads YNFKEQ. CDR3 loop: CASSHGRGYWGEKLFF. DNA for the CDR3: TGTGCCAGCAGCCACGGCCGGGGATATTGGGGAGAAAAACTGTTTTTT.

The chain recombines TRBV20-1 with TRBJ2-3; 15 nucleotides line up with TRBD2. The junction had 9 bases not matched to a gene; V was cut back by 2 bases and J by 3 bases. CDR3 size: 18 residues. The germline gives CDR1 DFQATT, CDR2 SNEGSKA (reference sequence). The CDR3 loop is CSARMRTSGRAWTDTQYF. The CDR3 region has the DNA TGCAGTGCTAGAATGAGGACTAGCGGGAGGGCCTGGACAGATACGCAGTATTTT.

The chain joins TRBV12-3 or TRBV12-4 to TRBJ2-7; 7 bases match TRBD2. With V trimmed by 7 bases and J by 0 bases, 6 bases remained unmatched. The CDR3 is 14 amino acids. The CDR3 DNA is TGTGCCAGCACCCTCGGGAGGCACTCCTACGAGCAGTACTTC. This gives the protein CASTLGRHSYEQYF.

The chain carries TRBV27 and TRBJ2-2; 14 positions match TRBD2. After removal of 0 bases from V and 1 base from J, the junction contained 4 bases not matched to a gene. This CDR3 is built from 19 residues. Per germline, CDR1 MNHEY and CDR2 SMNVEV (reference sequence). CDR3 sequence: CASSLSGLAGDLNTGELFF. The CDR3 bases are TGTGCCAGCAGTTTATCGGGACTAGCGGGGGACCTGAACACCGGGGAGCTGTTTTTT.

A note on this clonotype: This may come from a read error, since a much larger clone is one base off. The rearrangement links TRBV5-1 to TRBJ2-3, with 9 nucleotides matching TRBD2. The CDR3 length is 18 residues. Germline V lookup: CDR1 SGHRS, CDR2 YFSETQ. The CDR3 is CASGFFLLAGGGFDTQYF. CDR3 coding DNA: TGCGCCAGCGGCTTTTTTCTACTAGCGGGCGGCGGTTTCGATACGCAGTATTTT.

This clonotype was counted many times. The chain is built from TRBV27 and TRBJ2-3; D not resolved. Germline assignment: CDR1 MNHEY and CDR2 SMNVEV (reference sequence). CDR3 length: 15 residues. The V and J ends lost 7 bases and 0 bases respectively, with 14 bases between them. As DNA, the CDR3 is TGTGCCAGCATTGCGGCGGATTCTAGCACAGATACGCAGTATTTT. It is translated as CASIAADSSTDTQYF.

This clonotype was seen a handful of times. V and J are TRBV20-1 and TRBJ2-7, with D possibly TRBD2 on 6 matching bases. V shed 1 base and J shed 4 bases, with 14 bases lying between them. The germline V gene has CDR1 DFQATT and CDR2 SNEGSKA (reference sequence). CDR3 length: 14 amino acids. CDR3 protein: CSARAPGRMYEQYF. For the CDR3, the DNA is TGCAGTGCTAGAGCGCCAGGGAGGATGTACGAGCAGTACTTC.

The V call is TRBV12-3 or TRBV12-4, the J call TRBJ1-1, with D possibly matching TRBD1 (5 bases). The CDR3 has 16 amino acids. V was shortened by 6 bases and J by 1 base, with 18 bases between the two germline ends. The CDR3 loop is CASSPVRGVKNTEAFF. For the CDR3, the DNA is TGTGCCAGCAGCCCCGTACGGGGGGTCAAGAACACTGAAGCTTTCTTT.

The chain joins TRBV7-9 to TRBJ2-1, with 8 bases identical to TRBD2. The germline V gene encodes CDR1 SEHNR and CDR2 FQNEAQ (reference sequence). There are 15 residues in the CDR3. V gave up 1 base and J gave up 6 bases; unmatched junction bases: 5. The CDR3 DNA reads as TGTGCCAGCAGCTTAGTCAGCGGGAGTTTCAATGAGCAGTTCTTC. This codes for CASSLVSGSFNEQFF.

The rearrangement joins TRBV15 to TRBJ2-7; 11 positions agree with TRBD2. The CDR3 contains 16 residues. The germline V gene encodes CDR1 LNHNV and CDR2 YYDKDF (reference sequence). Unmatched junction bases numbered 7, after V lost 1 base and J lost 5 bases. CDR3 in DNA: TGTGCCACCAGCAGAGTTAACCCGGGACTAGCGGACGAGCAGTACTTC. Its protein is CATSRVNPGLADEQYF. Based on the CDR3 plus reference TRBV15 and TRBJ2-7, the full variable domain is DAMVIQNPRYQVTQFGKPVTLSCSQTLNHNVMYWYQQKSSQAPKLLFHYYDKDFNNEADTPDNFQSRRPNTSFCFLDIRSPGLGDTAMYLCATSRVNPGLADEQYFGPGTRLTVT.

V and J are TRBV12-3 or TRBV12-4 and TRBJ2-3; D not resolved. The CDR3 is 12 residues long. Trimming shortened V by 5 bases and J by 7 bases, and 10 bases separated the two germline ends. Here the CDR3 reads CASSRHSNTQYF. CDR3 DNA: TGTGCCAGCAGTCGACATTCTAATACGCAGTATTTT.

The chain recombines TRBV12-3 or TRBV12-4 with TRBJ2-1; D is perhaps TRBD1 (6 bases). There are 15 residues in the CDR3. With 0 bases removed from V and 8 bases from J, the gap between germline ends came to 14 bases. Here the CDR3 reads CASSLAGARVYEQFF. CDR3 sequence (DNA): TGTGCCAGCAGTTTAGCGGGGGCTAGGGTATATGAGCAGTTCTTC.

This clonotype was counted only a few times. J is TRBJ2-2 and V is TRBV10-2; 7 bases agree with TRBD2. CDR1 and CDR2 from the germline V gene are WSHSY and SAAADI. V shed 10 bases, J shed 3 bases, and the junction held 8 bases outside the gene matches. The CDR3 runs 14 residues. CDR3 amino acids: CAIWVAGDTGELFF. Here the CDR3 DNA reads TGCGCCATCTGGGTGGCGGGGGACACCGGGGAGCTGTTTTTT.

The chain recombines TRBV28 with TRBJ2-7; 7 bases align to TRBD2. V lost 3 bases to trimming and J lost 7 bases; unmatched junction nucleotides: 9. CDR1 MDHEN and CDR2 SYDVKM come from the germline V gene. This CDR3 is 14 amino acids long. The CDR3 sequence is CASSLAGESWEQYF. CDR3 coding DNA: TGTGCCAGCAGTTTGGCGGGAGAATCGTGGGAGCAGTACTTC.

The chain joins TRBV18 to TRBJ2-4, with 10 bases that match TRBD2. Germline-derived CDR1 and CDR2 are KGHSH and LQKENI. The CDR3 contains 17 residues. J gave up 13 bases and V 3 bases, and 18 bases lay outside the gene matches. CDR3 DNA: TGTGCCAGCTCACCTACGGATTTGGGACTAGCGTCGGGAGAGCAGTACTTC. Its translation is CASSPTDLGLASGEQYF. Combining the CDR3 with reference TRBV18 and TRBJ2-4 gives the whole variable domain NAGVMQNPRHLVRRRGQEARLRCSPMKGHSHVYWYRQLPEEGLKFMVYLQKENIIDESGMPKERFSAEFPKEGPSILRIQQVVRGDSAAYFCASSPTDLGLASGEQYFGAGTRLSVL.

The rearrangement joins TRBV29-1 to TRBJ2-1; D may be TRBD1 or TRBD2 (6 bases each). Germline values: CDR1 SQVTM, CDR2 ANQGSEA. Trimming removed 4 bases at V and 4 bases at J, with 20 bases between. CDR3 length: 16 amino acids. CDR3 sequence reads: CSVGGRGTLPYNEQFF. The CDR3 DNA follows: TGCAGCGTTGGGGGAAGGGGGACTCTCCCATACAATGAGCAGTTCTTC.

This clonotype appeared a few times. CDR3 amino acids: CSAPRGGRGSNQPQHF. The DNA of the CDR3 is TGCAGTGCCCCAAGGGGGGGCCGGGGTAGCAATCAGCCCCAGCATTTT. V and J are TRBV20-1 and TRBJ1-5; D may be TRBD1 (6 bases). The CDR3 contains 16 residues. Trimming cost V 6 bases and J 0 bases, with 18 bases left between them. Looked up from germline, CDR1 is DFQATT and CDR2 is SNEGSKA (reference sequence).

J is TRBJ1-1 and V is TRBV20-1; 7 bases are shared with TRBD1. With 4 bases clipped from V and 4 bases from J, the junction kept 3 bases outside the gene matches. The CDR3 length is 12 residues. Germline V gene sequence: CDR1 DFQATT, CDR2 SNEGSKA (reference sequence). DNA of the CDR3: TGCAGTGCTACAAAGGGGGCCACTGAAGCTTTCTTT. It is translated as CSATKGATEAFF.

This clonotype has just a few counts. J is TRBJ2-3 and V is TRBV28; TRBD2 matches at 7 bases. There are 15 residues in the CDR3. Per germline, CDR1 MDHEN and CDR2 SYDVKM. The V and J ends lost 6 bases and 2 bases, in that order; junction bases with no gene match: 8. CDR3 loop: CASSIRGGPTDTQYF. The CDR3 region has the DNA TGTGCCAGCAGCATACGCGGGGGACCCACAGATACGCAGTATTTT.

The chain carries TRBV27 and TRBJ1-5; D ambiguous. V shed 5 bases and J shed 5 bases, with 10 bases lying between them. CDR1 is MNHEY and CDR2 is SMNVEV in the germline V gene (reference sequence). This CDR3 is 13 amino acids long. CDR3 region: CASSPRRYQPQHF. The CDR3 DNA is TGTGCCAGCAGTCCCCGAAGGTATCAGCCCCAGCATTTT.

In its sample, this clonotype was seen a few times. This CDR3 reads CASSVAISSGRWNTDTQYF. The DNA for the CDR3 is TGTGCCAGCAGCGTAGCCATTTCTAGCGGGAGATGGAACACAGATACGCAGTATTTT. This chain connects TRBV9 to TRBJ2-3, with TRBD2 matching 10 bases. The CDR3 is 19 residues long. Germline trimming cut 0 bases from V and 2 bases from J; bases unmatched to any gene: 12. The germline V gene has CDR1 SGDLS and CDR2 YYNGEE.

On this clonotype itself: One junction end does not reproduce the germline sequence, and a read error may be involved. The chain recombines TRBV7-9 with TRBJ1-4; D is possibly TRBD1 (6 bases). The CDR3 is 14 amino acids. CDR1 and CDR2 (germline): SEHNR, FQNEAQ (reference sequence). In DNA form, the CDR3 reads TGTGCCAGCAGCTCTTGGGGGCAGAATGAAGAACTGTTTTTT. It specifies CASSSWGQNEELFF.

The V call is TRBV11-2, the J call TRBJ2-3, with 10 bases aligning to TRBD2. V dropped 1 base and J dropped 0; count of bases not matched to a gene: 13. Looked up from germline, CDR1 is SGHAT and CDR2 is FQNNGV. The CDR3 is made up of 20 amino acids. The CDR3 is CASSLVRASGGVSSTDTQYF. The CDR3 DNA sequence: TGTGCCAGCAGCTTAGTGAGGGCGAGCGGGGGGGTATCTAGCACAGATACGCAGTATTTT.

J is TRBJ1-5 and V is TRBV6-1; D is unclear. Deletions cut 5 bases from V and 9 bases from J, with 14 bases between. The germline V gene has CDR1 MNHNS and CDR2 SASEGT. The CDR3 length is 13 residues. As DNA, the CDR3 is TGTGCCAGCAGTCCCCCTTCTTCCGGGCCCCAGCATTTT. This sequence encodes CASSPPSSGPQHF.

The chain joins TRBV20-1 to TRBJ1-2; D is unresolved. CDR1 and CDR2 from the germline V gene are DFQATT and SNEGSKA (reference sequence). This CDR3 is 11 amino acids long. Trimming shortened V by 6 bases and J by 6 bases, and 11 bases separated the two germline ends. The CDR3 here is CSAQDGNGYTF. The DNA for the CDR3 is TGCAGTGCCCAGGACGGAAATGGCTACACCTTC.

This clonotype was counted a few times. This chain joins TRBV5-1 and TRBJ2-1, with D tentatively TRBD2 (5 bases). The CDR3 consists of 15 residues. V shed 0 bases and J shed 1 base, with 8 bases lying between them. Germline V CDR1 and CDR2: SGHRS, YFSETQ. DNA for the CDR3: TGCGCCAGCAGCTTGGGGGAGCCGTCCTACAATGAGCAGTTCTTC. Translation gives CASSLGEPSYNEQFF.

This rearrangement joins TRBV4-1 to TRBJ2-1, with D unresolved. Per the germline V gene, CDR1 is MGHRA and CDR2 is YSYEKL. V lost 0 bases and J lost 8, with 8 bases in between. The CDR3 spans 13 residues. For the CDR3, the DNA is TGCGCCAGCAGCCAAGATCTTGAGGATGAGCAGTTCTTC. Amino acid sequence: CASSQDLEDEQFF.

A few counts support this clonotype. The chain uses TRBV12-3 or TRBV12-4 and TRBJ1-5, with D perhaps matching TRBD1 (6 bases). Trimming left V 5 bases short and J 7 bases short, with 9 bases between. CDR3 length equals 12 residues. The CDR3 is CASSKQGQPQHF. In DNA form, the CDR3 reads TGTGCCAGCAGTAAACAGGGCCAGCCCCAGCATTTT.